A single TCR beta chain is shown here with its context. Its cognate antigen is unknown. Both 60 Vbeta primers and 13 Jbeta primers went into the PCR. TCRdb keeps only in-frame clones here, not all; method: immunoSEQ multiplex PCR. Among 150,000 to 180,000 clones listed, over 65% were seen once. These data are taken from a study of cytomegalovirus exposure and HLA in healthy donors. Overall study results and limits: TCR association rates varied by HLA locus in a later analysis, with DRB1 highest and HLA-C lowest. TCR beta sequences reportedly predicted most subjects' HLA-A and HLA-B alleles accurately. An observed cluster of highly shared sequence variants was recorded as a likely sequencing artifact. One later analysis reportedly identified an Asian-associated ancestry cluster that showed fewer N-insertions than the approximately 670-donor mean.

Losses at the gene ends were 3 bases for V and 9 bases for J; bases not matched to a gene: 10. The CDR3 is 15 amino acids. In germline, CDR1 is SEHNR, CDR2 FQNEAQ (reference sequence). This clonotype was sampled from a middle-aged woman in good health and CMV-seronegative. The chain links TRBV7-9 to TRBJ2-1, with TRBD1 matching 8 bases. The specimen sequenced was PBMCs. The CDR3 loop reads CASSFGQGRTSEQFF. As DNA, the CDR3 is TGTGCCAGCAGCTTCGGACAGGGTCGGACAAGTGAGCAGTTCTTC. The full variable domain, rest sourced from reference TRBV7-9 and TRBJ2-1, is DTGVSQNPRHKITKRGQNVTFRCDPISEHNRLYWYRQTLGQGPEFLTYFQNEAQLEKSRLLSDRFSAERPKGSFSTLEIQRTEQGDSAMYLCASSFGQGRTSEQFFGPGTRLTVL.